The next 18 T cell receptor beta chains were all read from a single sample in a study of T cell repertoires in cytomegalovirus infection. In TCRdb, the reads were re-called with MiXCR into one record per CDR3 protein. This table has around 290,000 distinct CDR3 sequences, roughly 26% appearing once. The source material was PBMCs. The receptors were sampled from a human donor in good health (CMV status not recorded). Some clones in this sample may be carry-over from other donors' samples.

This clonotype was counted only a few times. This chain joins TRBV7-2 and TRBJ2-7; 11 bases agree with TRBD2. This CDR3 contains 14 residues. The germline V gene encodes CDR1 SGHTA and CDR2 FQGNSA. The trim removed 3 bases at V and 5 bases at J, leaving 3 bases unmatched. This CDR3 reads CASSFSGRADEQYF. The CDR3 DNA is TGTGCCAGCAGCTTTAGCGGGAGGGCTGACGAGCAGTACTTC.

The chain employs TRBV20-1 and TRBJ1-5; TRBD1 might be the D (5 bases). Looked up from germline, CDR1 is DFQATT and CDR2 is SNEGSKA (reference sequence). V shed 6 bases and J shed 1 base, with 22 bases lying between them. This CDR3 comprises 17 residues. CDR3 sequence reads: CSAVPSGVWGSNQPQHF. In nucleotides, the CDR3 is TGCAGTGCAGTCCCATCGGGGGTTTGGGGAAGCAATCAGCCCCAGCATTTT.

This clonotype was found many times. The V call is TRBV7-2, the J call TRBJ2-5, with D uncertain. Trimming left V 3 bases short and J 5 bases short, with 13 bases between. From germline, CDR1 is SGHTA and CDR2 FQGNSA. The CDR3 runs 14 residues. The CDR3 is CASSFIVGSETQYF. CDR3 sequence (DNA): TGTGCCAGCAGCTTTATTGTGGGGTCGGAGACCCAGTACTTC.

This clonotype was found a few times. V and J are TRBV5-1 and TRBJ1-6, with a tentative D call TRBD1 (6 bases). V lost 6 bases to trimming and J lost 2 bases, with 12 bases between them. The germline V gene has CDR1 SGHRS and CDR2 YFSETQ. CDR3 length: 15 amino acids. In DNA, the CDR3 is TGCGCCAGCACCAGAGACAGGCCCTATAATTCACCCCTCCACTTT. It translates to CASTRDRPYNSPLHF.

This clonotype has just a few counts. V usage is TRBV7-9 and J usage is TRBJ1-4; tentative D call: TRBD1 (5 bases). The V gene's germline CDR1 is SEHNR and CDR2 FQNEAQ (reference sequence). This CDR3 region has 14 residues. With 4 bases removed from V and 8 bases from J, the gap between germline ends came to 14 bases. The CDR3 spells CASSSTGLREKLFF. The CDR3, as DNA: TGTGCCAGCAGCTCAACGGGACTCCGAGAAAAACTGTTTTTT.

The table lists this clonotype with a few counts. The J gene is TRBJ2-7, the V gene TRBV29-1; tentative D call: TRBD1 (7 bases). The CDR3 has 12 residues. Germline loops: CDR1 SQVTM, CDR2 ANQGSEA. With 7 bases removed from V and 5 bases from J, the gap between germline ends came to 15 bases. Here the CDR3 DNA reads TGCAGCGCCGCGGGCAGGGGGGACGAGCAGTACTTC. This sequence encodes CSAAGRGDEQYF.

V is TRBV7-2 and J is TRBJ1-5; no clear D gene. Trimming removed 2 bases at V and 5 bases at J, with 10 bases between. CDR1 is SGHTA and CDR2 is FQGNSA in the germline V gene. The CDR3 contains 14 residues. The CDR3 sequence is CASSLRGPDQPQHF. The CDR3 nucleotides read TGTGCCAGCAGCTTACGCGGACCCGATCAGCCCCAGCATTTT.

The V call is TRBV2, the J call TRBJ2-3, with 8 bases that match TRBD2. Per germline, CDR1 SNHLY and CDR2 FYNNEI. The length of the CDR3 is 17 residues. The V and J ends lost 0 bases and 8 bases, in that order; junction bases with no gene match: 13. CDR3 in amino acids: CASSEARSGGPQGTQYF. CDR3 coding DNA: TGTGCCAGCAGTGAAGCAAGGAGCGGGGGCCCCCAAGGTACGCAGTATTTT.

This clonotype has more than one count but fewer than ten. The genes are TRBV7-2 and TRBJ2-6, with 7 bases lining up with TRBD1. The germline V gene has CDR1 SGHTA and CDR2 FQGNSA. The CDR3 is 17 amino acids. The V and J ends lost 3 bases and 0 bases, in that order; junction bases with no gene match: 5. CDR3 amino acids: CASSFVGTASGANVLTF. The CDR3 nucleotides are TGTGCCAGCAGCTTTGTCGGGACAGCCTCTGGGGCCAACGTCCTGACTTTC.

This chain connects TRBV12-3 or TRBV12-4 to TRBJ1-5; TRBD1 might be the D (6 bases). The germline V and J ends were trimmed by 3 bases and 4 bases, with 13 bases remaining between them. The CDR3 extends over 15 amino acids. CDR3 DNA sequence: TGTGCCAGCAGTTTGTCCAGGGGAGAGAATCAGCCCCAGCATTTT. Its protein product is CASSLSRGENQPQHF.

This clonotype has more than one count but fewer than ten. The chain links TRBV23-1 to TRBJ1-1; the match to TRBD1 covers 8 bases. TRBV23-1 is an ORF; its function is uncertain. Germline trimming cut 1 base from V and 1 base from J; bases unmatched to any gene: 20. The CDR3 extends over 21 amino acids. The CDR3 loop is CASSQLRPSDRASGGNTEAFF. CDR3 DNA sequence: TGCGCCAGCAGTCAATTAAGACCGTCGGACAGGGCGAGCGGGGGGAACACTGAAGCTTTCTTT.

This clonotype was seen a few times. The chain joins TRBV6-2 or TRBV6-3 to TRBJ1-2; no clear D. Looked up from germline, CDR1 is MNHEY and CDR2 is SVGEGT. Trimming took off 2 bases at V and 7 bases at J, with 8 bases between the two ends. This CDR3 is 12 amino acids long. The CDR3 reads CASSYPSAGYTF. The CDR3 nucleotides are TGTGCCAGCAGTTACCCGTCTGCTGGCTACACCTTC.

V usage is TRBV28 and J usage is TRBJ1-5, with TRBD1 matching over 7 bases. CDR1 and CDR2 from the germline V gene are MDHEN and SYDVKM. Trimming removed 6 bases from V and 3 bases from J; junction bases left unmatched: 8. The CDR3 spans 15 residues. The CDR3 DNA reads as TGTGCCAGCAGGGCAGGGGGGAGAGACAATCAGCCCCAGCATTTT. Translating gives CASRAGGRDNQPQHF.

This clonotype was found a few times. The chain carries TRBV29-1 and TRBJ2-3; TRBD2 matches at 12 bases. The CDR3 length is 14 residues. With 4 bases clipped from V and 4 bases from J, the junction kept 3 bases outside the gene matches. The germline V gene has CDR1 SQVTM and CDR2 ANQGSEA. CDR3 in DNA: TGCAGCGTTGGGGCTAGCGGGAGGGCAGATACGCAGTATTTT. Amino acid sequence: CSVGASGRADTQYF.

The J gene is TRBJ1-3, the V gene TRBV28; 9 bases line up with TRBD1. CDR3 length equals 15 residues. CDR1 is MDHEN and CDR2 is SYDVKM in the germline V gene. J lost 4 bases, V lost 7 bases, and 8 bases had no gene match. The CDR3 nucleotides read TGTGCCAGCACCGGGGGGGGACAGGGCGGAAACACCATATATTTT. This codes for CASTGGGQGGNTIYF.

The J gene is TRBJ1-5, the V gene TRBV28; maybe TRBD1 (5 bases). Germline V gene data show CDR1 as MDHEN and CDR2 as SYDVKM. V lost 6 bases to trimming and J lost 5 bases, with 14 bases between them. CDR3 length: 14 residues. The CDR3 reads CASRPGPGYQPQHF. The CDR3 nucleotides are TGTGCCAGCAGACCCGGGCCAGGGTATCAGCCCCAGCATTTT.

J is TRBJ1-1 and V is TRBV20-1; no clear D gene. V dropped 2 bases and J dropped 6 bases, with 16 bases sitting between them. The CDR3 has 14 amino acids. The germline V gene encodes CDR1 DFQATT and CDR2 SNEGSKA (reference sequence). In DNA, the CDR3 is TGCAGTGCTAGATCCCTTTCGACGAGCGCTGAAGCTTTCTTT. It translates to CSARSLSTSAEAFF.

Details on this clonotype: One junction end does not reproduce the germline sequence, and a read error may be involved. This chain uses TRBV12-3 or TRBV12-4 with TRBJ2-1; D is perhaps TRBD1 or TRBD2 (5 bases each). This CDR3 region has 17 residues. CDR3 nucleotide sequence: TGTGCCAGCAGTTTTGGGTGGGACCTAAGCTCCTACAATCAGCAGTTCTTC. This codes for CASSFGWDLSSYNQQFF.